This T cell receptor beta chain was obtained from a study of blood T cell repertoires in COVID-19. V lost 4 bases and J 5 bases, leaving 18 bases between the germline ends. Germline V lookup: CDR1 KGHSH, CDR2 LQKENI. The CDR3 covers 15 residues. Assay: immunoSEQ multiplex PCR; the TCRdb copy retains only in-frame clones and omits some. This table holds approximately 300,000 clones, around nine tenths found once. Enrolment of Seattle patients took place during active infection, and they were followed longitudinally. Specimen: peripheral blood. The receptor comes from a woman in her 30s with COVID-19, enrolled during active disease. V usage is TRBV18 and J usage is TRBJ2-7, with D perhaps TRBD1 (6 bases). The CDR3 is CASSRTANIGDEQYF. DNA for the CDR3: TGTGCCAGCTCACGGACAGCCAATATCGGCGACGAGCAGTACTTC.